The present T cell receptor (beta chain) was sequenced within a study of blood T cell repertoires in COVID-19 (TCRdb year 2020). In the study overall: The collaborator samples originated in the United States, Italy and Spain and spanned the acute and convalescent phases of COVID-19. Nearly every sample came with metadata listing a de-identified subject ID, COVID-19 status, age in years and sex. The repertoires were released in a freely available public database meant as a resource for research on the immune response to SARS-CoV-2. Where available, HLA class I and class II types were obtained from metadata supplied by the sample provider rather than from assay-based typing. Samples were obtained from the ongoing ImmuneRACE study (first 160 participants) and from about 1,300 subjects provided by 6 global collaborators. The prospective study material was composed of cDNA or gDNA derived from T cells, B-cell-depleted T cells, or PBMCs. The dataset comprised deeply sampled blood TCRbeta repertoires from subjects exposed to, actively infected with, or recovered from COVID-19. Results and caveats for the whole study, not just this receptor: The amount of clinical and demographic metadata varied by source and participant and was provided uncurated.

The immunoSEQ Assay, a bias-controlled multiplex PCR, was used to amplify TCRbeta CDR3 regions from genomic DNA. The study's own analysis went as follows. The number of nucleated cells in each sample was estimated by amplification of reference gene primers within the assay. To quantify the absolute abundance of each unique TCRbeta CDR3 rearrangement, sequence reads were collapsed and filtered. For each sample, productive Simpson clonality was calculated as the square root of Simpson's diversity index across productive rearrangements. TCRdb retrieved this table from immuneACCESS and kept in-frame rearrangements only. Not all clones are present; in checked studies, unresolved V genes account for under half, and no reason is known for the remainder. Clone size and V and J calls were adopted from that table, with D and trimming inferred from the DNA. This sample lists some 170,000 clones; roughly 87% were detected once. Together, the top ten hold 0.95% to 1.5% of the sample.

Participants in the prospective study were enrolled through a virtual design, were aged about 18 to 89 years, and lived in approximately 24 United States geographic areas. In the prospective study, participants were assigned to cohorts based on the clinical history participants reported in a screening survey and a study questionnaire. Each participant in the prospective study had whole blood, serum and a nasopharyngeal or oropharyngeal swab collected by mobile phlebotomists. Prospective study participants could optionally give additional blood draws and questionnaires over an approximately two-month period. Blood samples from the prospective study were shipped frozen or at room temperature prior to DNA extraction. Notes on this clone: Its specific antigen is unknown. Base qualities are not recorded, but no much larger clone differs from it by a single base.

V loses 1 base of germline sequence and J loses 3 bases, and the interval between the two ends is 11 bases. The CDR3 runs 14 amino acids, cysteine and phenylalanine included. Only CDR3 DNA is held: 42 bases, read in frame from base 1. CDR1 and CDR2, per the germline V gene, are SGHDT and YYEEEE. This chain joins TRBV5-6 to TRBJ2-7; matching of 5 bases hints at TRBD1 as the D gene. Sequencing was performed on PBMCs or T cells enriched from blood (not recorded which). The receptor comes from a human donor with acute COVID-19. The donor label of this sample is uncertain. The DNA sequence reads TGTGCCAGCAGCTTGTACCAGGGTGGCTACGAGCAGTACTTC. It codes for CASSLYQGGYEQYF.